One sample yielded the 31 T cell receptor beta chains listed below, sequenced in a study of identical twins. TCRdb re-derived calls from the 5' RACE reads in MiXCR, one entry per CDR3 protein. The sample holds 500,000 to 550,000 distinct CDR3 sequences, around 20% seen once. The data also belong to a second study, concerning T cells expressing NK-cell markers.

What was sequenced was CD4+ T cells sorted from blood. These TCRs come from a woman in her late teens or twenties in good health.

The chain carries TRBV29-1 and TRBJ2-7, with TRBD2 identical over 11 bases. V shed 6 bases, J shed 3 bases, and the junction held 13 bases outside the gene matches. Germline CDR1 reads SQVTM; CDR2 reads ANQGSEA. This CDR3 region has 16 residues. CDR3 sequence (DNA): TGCAGCGTGGAGGGGCTAGCGGGAGGCCGGAACTACGAGCAGTACTTC. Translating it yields CSVEGLAGGRNYEQYF.

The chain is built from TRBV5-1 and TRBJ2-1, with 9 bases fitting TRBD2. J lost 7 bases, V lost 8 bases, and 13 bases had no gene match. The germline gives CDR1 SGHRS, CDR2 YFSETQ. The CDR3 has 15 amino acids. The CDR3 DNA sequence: TGCGCCAGTTACCTTAGCGGGAGTAGTAGGAATGAGCAGTTCTTC. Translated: CASYLSGSSRNEQFF.

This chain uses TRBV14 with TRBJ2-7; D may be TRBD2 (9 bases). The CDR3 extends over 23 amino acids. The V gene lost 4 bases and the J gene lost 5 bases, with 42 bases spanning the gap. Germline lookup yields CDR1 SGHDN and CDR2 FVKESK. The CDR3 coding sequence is TGTGCCAGCAGCCTTCGGGGGGCAGGGGGCTTCGCCTTGCCTAGCGGGGCGTTTGACGAGCAGTACTTC. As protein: CASSLRGAGGFALPSGAFDEQYF.

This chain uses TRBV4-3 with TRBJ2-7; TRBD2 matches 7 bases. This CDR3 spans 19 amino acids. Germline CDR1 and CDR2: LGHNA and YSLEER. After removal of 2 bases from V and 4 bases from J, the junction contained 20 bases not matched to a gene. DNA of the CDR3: TGCGCCAGCAGCCAACGGGACTATACTAACTTCGGCCCTGGATACGAGCAGTACTTC. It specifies CASSQRDYTNFGPGYEQYF.

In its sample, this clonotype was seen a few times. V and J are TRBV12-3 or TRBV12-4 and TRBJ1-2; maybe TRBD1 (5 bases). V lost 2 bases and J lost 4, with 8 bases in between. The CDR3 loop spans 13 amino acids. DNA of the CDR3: TGTGCCAGCAGTTTAAGGGGAGTCTATGGCTACACCTTC. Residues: CASSLRGVYGYTF.

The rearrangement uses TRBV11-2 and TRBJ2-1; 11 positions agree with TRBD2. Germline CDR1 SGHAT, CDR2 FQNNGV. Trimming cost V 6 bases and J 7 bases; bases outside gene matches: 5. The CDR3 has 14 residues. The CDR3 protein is CASRGLAVANEQFF. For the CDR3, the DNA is TGTGCCAGCAGGGGACTAGCGGTGGCAAATGAGCAGTTCTTC.

In DNA, the CDR3 is TGTGCCAGCAGCGGCAAGAGCGGGGGGGCTTTAGATAGGGAGCAGTTCTTC. This codes for CASSGKSGGALDREQFF. This chain links TRBV9 with TRBJ2-1; TRBD2 matches 10 bases. The V segment lost 3 bases and the J segment 10 bases; nucleotides outside the gene matches: 16. CDR3 length: 17 residues. CDR1 and CDR2 (germline): SGDLS, YYNGEE.

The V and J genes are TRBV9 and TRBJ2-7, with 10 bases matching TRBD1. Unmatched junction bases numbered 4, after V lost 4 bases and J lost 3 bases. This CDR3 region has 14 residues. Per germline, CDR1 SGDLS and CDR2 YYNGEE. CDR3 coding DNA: TGTGCCAGCAGCATCGGGACAGGGGTCTACGAGCAGTACTTC. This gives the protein CASSIGTGVYEQYF.

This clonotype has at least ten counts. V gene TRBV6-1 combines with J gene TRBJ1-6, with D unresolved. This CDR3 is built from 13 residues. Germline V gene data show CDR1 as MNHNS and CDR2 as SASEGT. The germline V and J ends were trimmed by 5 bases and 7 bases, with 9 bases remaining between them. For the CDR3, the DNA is TGTGCCAGCAGTCAGGATAGGAATTCACCCCTCCACTTT. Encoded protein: CASSQDRNSPLHF.

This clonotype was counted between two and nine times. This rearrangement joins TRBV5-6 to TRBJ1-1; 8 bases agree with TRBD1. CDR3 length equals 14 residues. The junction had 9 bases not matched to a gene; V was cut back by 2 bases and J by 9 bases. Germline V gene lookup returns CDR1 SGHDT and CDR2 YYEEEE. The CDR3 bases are TGTGCCAGCAGCTTCGGACAGGGAGGAAATCAAGCTTTCTTT. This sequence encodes CASSFGQGGNQAFF. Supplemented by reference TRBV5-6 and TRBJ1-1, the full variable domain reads DAGVTQSPTHLIKTRGQQVTLRCSPKSGHDTVSWYQQALGQGPQFIFQYYEEEERQRGNFPDRFSGHQFPNYSSELNVNALLLGDSALYLCASSFGQGGNQAFFGQGTRLTVV.

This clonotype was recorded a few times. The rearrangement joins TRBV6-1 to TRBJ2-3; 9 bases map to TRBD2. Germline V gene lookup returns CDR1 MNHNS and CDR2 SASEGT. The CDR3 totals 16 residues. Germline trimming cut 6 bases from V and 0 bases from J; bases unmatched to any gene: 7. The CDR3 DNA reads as TGTGCCAGCAGCGCCGGACTAGCGCCGAGCACAGATACGCAGTATTTT. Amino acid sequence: CASSAGLAPSTDTQYF.

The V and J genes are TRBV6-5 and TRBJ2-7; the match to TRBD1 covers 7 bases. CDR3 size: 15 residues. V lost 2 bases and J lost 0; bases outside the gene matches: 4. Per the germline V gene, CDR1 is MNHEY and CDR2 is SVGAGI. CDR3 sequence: CASSYGTVPSYEQYF. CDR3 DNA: TGTGCCAGCAGTTACGGGACAGTGCCCTCCTACGAGCAGTACTTC.

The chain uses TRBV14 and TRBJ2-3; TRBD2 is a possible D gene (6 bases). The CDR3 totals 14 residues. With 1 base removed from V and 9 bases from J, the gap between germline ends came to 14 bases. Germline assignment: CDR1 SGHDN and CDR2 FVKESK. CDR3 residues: CASSQGARGITQYF. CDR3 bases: TGTGCCAGCAGCCAAGGAGCGCGGGGAATAACGCAGTATTTT.

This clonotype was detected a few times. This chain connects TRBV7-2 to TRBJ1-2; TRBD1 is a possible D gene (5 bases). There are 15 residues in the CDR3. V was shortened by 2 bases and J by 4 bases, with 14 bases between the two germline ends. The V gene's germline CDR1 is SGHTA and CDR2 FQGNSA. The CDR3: CASSLSSQAVYGYTF. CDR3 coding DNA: TGTGCCAGCAGCTTATCATCACAGGCCGTCTATGGCTACACCTTC.

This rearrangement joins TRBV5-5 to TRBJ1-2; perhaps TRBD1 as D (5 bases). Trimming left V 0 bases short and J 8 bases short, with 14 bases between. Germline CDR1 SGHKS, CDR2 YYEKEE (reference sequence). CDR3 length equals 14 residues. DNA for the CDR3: TGTGCCAGCAGCTTGGACCAGGGTACGACGGGCTACACCTTC. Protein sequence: CASSLDQGTTGYTF.

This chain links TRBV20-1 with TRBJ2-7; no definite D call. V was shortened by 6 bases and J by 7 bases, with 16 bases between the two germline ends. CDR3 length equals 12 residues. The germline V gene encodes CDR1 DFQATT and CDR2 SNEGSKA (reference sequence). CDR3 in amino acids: CSATDGFGEQYF. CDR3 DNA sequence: TGCAGTGCGACCGACGGATTTGGGGAGCAGTACTTC.

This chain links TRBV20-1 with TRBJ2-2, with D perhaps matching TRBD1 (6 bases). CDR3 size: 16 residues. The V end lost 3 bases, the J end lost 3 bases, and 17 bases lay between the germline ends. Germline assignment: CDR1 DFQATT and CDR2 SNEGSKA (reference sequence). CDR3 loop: CSARAAGAWDTGELFF. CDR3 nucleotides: TGCAGTGCTAGGGCCGCAGGGGCGTGGGACACCGGGGAGCTGTTTTTT.

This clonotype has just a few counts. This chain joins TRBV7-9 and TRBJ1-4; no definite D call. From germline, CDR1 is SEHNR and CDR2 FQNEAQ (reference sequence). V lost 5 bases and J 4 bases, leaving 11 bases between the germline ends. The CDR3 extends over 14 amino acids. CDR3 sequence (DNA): TGTGCCAGCAGCGTCAGGACGGATAATGAAAAACTGTTTTTT. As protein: CASSVRTDNEKLFF.

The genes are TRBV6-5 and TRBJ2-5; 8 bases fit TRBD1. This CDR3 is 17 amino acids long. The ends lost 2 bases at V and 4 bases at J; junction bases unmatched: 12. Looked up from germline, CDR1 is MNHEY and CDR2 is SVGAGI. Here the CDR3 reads CASSYGGTGQKGETQYF. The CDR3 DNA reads TGTGCCAGCAGTTACGGTGGGACAGGCCAAAAGGGAGAGACCCAGTACTTC.

Here the CDR3 reads CSARRDAGGNTIYF. The CDR3 DNA reads TGCAGTGCTAGACGGGACGCTGGTGGAAACACCATATATTTT. The chain employs TRBV20-1 and TRBJ1-3, with D possibly TRBD1 on 5 matching bases. Trimming removed 2 bases from V and 3 bases from J, with 11 bases in between. Germline V gene sequence: CDR1 DFQATT, CDR2 SNEGSKA (reference sequence). The CDR3 consists of 14 residues.

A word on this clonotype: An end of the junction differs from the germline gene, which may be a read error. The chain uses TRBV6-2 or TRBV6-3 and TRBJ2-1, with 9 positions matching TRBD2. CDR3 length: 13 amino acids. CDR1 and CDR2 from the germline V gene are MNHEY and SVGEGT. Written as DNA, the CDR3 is TGTGCCAGCAGACCCCACCTGGGACTAGCCGGGGCCTTC. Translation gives CASRPHLGLAGAF.

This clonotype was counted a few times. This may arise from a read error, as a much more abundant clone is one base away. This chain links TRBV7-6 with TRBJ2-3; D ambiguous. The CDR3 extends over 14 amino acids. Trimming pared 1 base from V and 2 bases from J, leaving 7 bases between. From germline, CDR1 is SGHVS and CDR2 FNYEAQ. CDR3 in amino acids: CASSLDGYTDTQYF. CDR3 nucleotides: TGTGCCAGCAGCTTAGACGGGTACACAGATACGCAGTATTTT.

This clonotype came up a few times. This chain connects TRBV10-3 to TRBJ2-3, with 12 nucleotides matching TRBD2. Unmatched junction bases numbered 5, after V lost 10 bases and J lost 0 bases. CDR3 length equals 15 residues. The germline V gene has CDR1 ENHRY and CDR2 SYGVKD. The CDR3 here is CATRTSGASTDTQYF. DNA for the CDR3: TGTGCCACCCGGACTAGCGGGGCTAGCACAGATACGCAGTATTTT.

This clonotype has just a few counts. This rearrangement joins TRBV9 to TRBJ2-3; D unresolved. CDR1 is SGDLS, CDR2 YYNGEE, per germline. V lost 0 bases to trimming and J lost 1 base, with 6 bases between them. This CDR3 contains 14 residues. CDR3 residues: CASSVVGGTDTQYF. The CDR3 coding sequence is TGTGCCAGCAGCGTAGTCGGTGGCACAGATACGCAGTATTTT.

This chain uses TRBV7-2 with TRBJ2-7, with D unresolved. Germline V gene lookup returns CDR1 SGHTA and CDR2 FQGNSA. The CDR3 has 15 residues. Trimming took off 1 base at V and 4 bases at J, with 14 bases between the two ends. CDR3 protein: CASSLGASTGYEQYF. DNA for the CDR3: TGTGCCAGCAGCTTAGGGGCCTCAACGGGTTACGAGCAGTACTTC.

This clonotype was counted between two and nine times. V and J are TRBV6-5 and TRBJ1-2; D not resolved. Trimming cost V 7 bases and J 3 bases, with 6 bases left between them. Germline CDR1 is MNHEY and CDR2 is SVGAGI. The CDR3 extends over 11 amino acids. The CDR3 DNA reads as TGTGCCAGCATTTCGGACTATGGCTACACCTTC. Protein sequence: CASISDYGYTF.

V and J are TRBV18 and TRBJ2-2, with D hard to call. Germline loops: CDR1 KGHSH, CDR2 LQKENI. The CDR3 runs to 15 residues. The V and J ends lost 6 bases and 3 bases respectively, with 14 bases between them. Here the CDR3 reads CASSPSTSYTGELFF. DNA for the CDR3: TGTGCCAGCTCGCCTAGTACTTCCTACACCGGGGAGCTGTTTTTT.

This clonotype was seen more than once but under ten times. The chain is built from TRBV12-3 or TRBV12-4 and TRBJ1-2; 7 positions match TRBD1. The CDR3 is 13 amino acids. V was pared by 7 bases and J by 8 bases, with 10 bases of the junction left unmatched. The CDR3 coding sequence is TGTGCCAGCACCTCAGGGGGGATCGGAGGCTACACCTTC. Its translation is CASTSGGIGGYTF.

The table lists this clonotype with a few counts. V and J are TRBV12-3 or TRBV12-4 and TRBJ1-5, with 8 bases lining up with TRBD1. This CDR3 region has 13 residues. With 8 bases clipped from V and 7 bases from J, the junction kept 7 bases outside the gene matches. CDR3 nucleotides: TGTGCCAGCGGAGGACAGGGAGACCAGCCCCAGCATTTT. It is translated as CASGGQGDQPQHF.

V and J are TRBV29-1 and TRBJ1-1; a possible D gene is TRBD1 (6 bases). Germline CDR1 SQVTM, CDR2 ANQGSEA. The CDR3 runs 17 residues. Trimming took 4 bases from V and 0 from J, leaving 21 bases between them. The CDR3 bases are TGCAGCGTTGGAGGGACAACCACTACCAGAATGAACACTGAAGCTTTCTTT. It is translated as CSVGGTTTTRMNTEAFF.

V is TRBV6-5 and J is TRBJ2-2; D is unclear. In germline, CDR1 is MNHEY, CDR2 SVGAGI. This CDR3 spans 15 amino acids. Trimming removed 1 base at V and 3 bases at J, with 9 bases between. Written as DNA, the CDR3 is TGTGCCAGCAGTTACTTCGGACCCGACACCGGGGAGCTGTTTTTT. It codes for CASSYFGPDTGELFF.